The 13 T cell receptor beta chains below were found in one sample sequenced in a study of shared clonotypes between healthy human individuals. TCRdb's copy holds only in-frame clones and misses some; the assay was immunoSEQ multiplex PCR. The sample has over a million clones; roughly 98% are singletons. The material sequenced was naive CD4+ T cells sorted from blood. Described subset: CD45RA+ positively selected. The receptors stem from a man aged 30 to 39 in good health.

The rearrangement uses TRBV5-8 and TRBJ2-5; no firm D call. The CDR3 is 13 amino acids. Between the trimmed V and J ends, which lost 0 bases and 5 bases, there was a span of 8 bases. Germline V lookup: CDR1 SGHTS, CDR2 YDEGEE. The CDR3 sequence: CASSLVLSETQYF. DNA of the CDR3: TGTGCCAGCAGCTTGGTTCTGAGTGAGACCCAGTACTTC. The variable domain in full, with the rest retrieved from reference TRBV5-8 and TRBJ2-5, is EAGVTQSPTHLIKTRGQQATLRCSPISGHTSVYWYQQALGLGLQFLLWYDEGEERNRGNFPPRFSGRQFPNYSSELNVNALELEDSALYLCASSLVLSETQYFGPGTRLLVL.

The chain joins TRBV19 to TRBJ1-4; no clear D. The CDR3 runs 18 residues. Germline CDR1 and CDR2: LNHDA and SQIVND (reference sequence). V was trimmed by 6 bases and J by 4 bases, leaving 24 bases between them. The CDR3 nucleotides read TGTGCCAGTAGAAAAAAAGGGAGCCTTTCAGCGAATAATGAAAAACTGTTTTTT. Translated: CASRKKGSLSANNEKLFF.

The CDR3 region has the DNA TGTGCCAGCAGCACCCATGAGGTGGGGGGCACAGATACGCAGTATTTT. It translates to CASSTHEVGGTDTQYF. J is TRBJ2-3 and V is TRBV5-4; D might be TRBD1 or TRBD2, each matching 5 bases. V was shortened by 4 bases and J by 1 base, with 16 bases between the two germline ends. The CDR3 sequence is 16 residues long. Looked up from germline, CDR1 is SGHNT and CDR2 is YYREEE (reference sequence).

V and J are TRBV7-8 and TRBJ1-1; TRBD1 agrees at 8 bases. The trim removed 7 bases at V and 5 bases at J, leaving 9 bases unmatched. This CDR3 is 14 amino acids long. Germline V gene lookup returns CDR1 SGHVS and CDR2 FQNEAQ. The CDR3 DNA reads as TGTGCCAGCATCGAGACAGGGGAAGTTACTGAAGCTTTCTTT. The encoded protein is CASIETGEVTEAFF.

The chain recombines TRBV7-3 with TRBJ2-2; 7 positions match TRBD1. V lost 4 bases, J lost 2 bases, and 4 bases stayed unmatched. Germline assignment: CDR1 SGHTA and CDR2 FQGTGA. The CDR3 spans 15 residues. The CDR3 reads CASSYRGSNTGELFF. The CDR3 nucleotides are TGTGCCAGCAGCTACAGGGGATCCAACACCGGGGAGCTGTTTTTT.

This chain uses TRBV4-3 with TRBJ2-1; possible D gene TRBD2, 5 bases. In germline, CDR1 is LGHNA, CDR2 YSLEER. V shed 0 bases and J shed 7 bases, with 22 bases lying between them. This CDR3 spans 18 amino acids. The chain's CDR3 is CASSQDHRSSGQMNEQFF. The CDR3 nucleotides read TGCGCCAGCAGCCAAGATCACCGCTCCAGCGGTCAGATGAATGAGCAGTTCTTC.

This clone was seen only once. This chain links TRBV10-3 with TRBJ2-7, with D perhaps assigned TRBD1 or TRBD2 (5 bases each). Germline CDR1 is ENHRY and CDR2 is SYGVKD. The CDR3 sequence is 14 residues long. V gave up 4 bases and J gave up 2 bases, with 12 bases separating them. CDR3: CAISGGTGTYEQYF. Written as DNA, the CDR3 is TGTGCCATCAGTGGTGGGACGGGAACCTACGAGCAGTACTTC.

The chain combines TRBV28 with TRBJ1-3; D uncertain. Trimming pared 6 bases from V and 0 bases from J, leaving 12 bases between. The CDR3 totals 15 residues. Germline V CDR1 and CDR2: MDHEN, SYDVKM. The DNA of the CDR3 is TGTGCCAGCAGGTCTGGACCCAGCTCTGGAAACACCATATATTTT. It codes for CASRSGPSSGNTIYF. Complete variable domain (other parts from reference TRBV28 and TRBJ1-3): DVKVTQSSRYLVKRTGEKVFLECVQDMDHENMFWYRQDPGLGLRLIYFSYDVKMKEKGDIPEGYSVSREKKERFSLILESASTNQTSMYLCASRSGPSSGNTIYFGEGSWLTVV.

The rearrangement links TRBV5-1 to TRBJ2-1; tentative D call: TRBD2 (6 bases). The germline CDR1 and CDR2 sequences are SGHRS and YFSETQ. This CDR3 comprises 16 residues. Trimming stripped 5 bases from V and 4 bases from J, with 19 bases between. CDR3 in DNA: TGCGCCAGCAGTCCCGGCGCCGGGGGACTGTACAATGAGCAGTTCTTC. This gives the protein CASSPGAGGLYNEQFF.

This chain links TRBV5-4 with TRBJ2-7, with D perhaps TRBD2 (6 bases). The germline V and J ends were trimmed by 4 bases and 0 bases, with 14 bases remaining between them. Germline V lookup: CDR1 SGHNT, CDR2 YYREEE (reference sequence). CDR3 size: 15 residues. The CDR3 DNA sequence: TGTGCCAGCAGCCTTGGCTGGCGGGACTCCTACGAGCAGTACTTC. Translation gives CASSLGWRDSYEQYF. Full variable domain (missing parts from reference TRBV5-4 and TRBJ2-7): ETGVTQSPTHLIKTRGQQVTLRCSSQSGHNTVSWYQQALGQGPQFIFQYYREEENGRGNFPPRFSGLQFPNYSSELNVNALELDDSALYLCASSLGWRDSYEQYFGPGTRLTVT.

The gene calls are TRBV5-1 and TRBJ2-3; D remains unclear. With 0 bases removed from V and 6 bases from J, the gap between germline ends came to 5 bases. The CDR3 is 12 amino acids. CDR1 is SGHRS and CDR2 is YFSETQ in the germline V gene. The CDR3 reads CASSLEEDTQYF. DNA for the CDR3: TGCGCCAGCAGCTTGGAGGAGGATACGCAGTATTTT.

J is TRBJ1-3 and V is TRBV9; D is unclear. This CDR3 region has 16 residues. Trimming left V 4 bases short and J 0 bases short, with 14 bases between. Germline CDR1 is SGDLS and CDR2 is YYNGEE. The CDR3 nucleotides read TGTGCCAGCAGCCCCACCCCGGGTGGCTCTGGAAACACCATATATTTT. Amino acids: CASSPTPGGSGNTIYF.

The V call is TRBV4-2, the J call TRBJ2-7, with 7 bases identical to TRBD2. Germline CDR1 reads LGHNA; CDR2 reads YNFKEQ. This CDR3 is built from 15 residues. With 2 bases clipped from V and 0 bases from J, the junction kept 4 bases outside the gene matches. The CDR3 reads CASSQLSGTSYEQYF. The CDR3 nucleotides read TGTGCCAGCAGCCAACTAAGCGGGACCTCCTACGAGCAGTACTTC.